This T cell receptor beta chain comes out of a study of T-cell reconstitution after alpha-beta-depleted transplantation in children. V was shortened by 0 bases and J by 6 bases, with 9 bases between the two germline ends. Germline V gene lookup returns CDR1 SGHRS and CDR2 YFSETQ. The CDR3 sequence is 13 residues long. A TCRbeta library incorporating unique molecular identifiers was prepared. TCRdb re-called the PCR reads through MiXCR, storing one row per CDR3 protein. The table lists 150,000 to 200,000 distinct CDR3 sequences, roughly 14% of them singletons, with less than 15% in the top ten. This clonotype was observed at least ten times.

V is TRBV5-1 and J is TRBJ2-5, with D possibly TRBD1 on 5 matching bases. Specimen: PBMCs from the stem cell graft donor, collected from the stem cell graft. The receptor was derived from a human donor who donated a stem cell graft to a child with acute lymphoblastic leukemia. The CDR3 nucleotides read TGCGCCAGCAGCTTGGCCCCAGGGAAGACCCAGTACTTC. Translation: CASSLAPGKTQYF.